Sequencing of this TCR beta chain was carried out in a study of blood T cell repertoires in COVID-19. TCRdb's table, derived via immunoSEQ multiplex PCR, lists solely in-frame clones and lacks some. The sample has around 20,000 clones; about 86% are singletons. The receptor's source is a human donor in a cohort sampled during active COVID-19. What was sequenced was peripheral blood.

The CDR3: CASSLPGATNEKLFF. The CDR3 DNA reads TGTGCCAGTAGCCTTCCAGGGGCAACTAATGAAAAACTGTTTTTT. The gene calls are TRBV19 and TRBJ1-4; D may be TRBD1 (6 bases). The V end was cut by 6 bases, the J end by 0 bases, with 11 bases between. Looked up from germline, CDR1 is LNHDA and CDR2 is SQIVND (reference sequence). The CDR3 spans 15 residues.